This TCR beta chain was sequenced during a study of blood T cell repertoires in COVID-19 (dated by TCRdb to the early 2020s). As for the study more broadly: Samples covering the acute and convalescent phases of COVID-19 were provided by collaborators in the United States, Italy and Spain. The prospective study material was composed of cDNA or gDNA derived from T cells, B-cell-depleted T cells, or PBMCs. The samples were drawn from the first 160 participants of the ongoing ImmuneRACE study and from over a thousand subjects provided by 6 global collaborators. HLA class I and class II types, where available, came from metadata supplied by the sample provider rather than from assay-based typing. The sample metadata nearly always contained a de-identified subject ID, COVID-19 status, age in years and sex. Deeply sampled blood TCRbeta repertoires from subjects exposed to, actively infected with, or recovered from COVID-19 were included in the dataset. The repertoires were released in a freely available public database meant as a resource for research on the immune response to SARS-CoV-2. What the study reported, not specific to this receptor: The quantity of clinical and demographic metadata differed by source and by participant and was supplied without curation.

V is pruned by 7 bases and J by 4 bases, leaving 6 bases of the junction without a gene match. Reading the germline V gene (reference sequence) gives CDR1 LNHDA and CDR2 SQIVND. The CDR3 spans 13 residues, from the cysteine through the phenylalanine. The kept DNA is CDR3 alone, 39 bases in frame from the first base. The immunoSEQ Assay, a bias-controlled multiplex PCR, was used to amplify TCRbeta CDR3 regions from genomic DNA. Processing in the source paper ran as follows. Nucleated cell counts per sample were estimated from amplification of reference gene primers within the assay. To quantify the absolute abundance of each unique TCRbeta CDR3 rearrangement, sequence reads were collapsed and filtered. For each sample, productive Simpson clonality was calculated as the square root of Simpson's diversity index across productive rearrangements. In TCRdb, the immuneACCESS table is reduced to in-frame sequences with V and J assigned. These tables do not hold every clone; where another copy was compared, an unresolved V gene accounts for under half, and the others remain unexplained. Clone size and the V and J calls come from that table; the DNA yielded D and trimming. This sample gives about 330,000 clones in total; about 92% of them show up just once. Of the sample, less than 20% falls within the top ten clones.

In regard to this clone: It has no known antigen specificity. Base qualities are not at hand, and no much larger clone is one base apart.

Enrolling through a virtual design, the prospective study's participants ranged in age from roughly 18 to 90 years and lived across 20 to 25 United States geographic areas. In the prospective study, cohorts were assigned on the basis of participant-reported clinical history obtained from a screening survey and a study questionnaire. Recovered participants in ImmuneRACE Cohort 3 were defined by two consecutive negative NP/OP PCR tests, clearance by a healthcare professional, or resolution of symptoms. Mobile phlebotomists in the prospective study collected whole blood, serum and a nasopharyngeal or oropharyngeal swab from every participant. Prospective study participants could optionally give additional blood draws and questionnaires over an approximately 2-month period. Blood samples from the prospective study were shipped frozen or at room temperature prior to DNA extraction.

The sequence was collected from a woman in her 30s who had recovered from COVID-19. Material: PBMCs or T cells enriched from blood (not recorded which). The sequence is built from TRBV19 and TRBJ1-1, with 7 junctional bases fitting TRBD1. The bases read TGTGCCAGTACACACACAGGGGCCACTGAAGCTTTCTTT. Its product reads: CASTHTGATEAFF.